This passage covers 26 T cell receptor beta chains from one sample sequenced in a study of T cells in Graves' hyperthyroidism and ophthalmopathy. RNA transcripts were the template for amplifying TCR beta CDR3 regions. The TCR CDR3 first-round RT-PCR relied on the HTBI primer set. TCRdb reprocessed the multiplex PCR reads via MiXCR and lists one record per CDR3 protein. The profile shows around 350,000 distinct CDR3 sequences, 20% to 30% of them singletons. Sequencing used blood. These receptors were obtained from a man in his fifties with Graves' hyperthyroidism.

The V call is TRBV4-2, the J call TRBJ1-5; no clear D gene. The germline V gene has CDR1 LGHNA and CDR2 YNFKEQ. V lost 0 bases and J 6 bases, leaving 12 bases between the germline ends. The CDR3 sequence is 15 residues long. This chain's CDR3 is CASSQDRRVPQPQHF. CDR3 DNA: TGTGCCAGCAGCCAAGATCGGAGGGTACCTCAGCCCCAGCATTTT.

This clonotype was detected many times. The CDR3 DNA sequence: TGTGCCAGCAGCTTAGAGGGCTCCCGTAATGAGCAGTTCTTC. It is translated as CASSLEGSRNEQFF. This chain uses TRBV11-2 with TRBJ2-1, with D unresolved. The CDR3 extends over 14 amino acids. Between the trimmed V and J ends, which lost 0 bases and 7 bases, there was a span of 10 bases. Germline V gene sequence: CDR1 SGHAT, CDR2 FQNNGV. Together with reference TRBV11-2 and TRBJ2-1, the CDR3 gives the full variable domain: EAGVAQSPRYKIIEKRQSVAFWCNPISGHATLYWYQQILGQGPKLLIQFQNNGVVDDSQLPKDRFSAERLKGVDSTLKIQPAKLEDSAVYLCASSLEGSRNEQFFGPGTRLTVL.

This chain links TRBV6-1 with TRBJ2-3; perhaps TRBD2 as D (6 bases). This CDR3 comprises 11 residues. The germline V gene has CDR1 MNHNS and CDR2 SASEGT. Trimming removed 7 bases from V and 8 bases from J, with 10 bases in between. In nucleotides, the CDR3 is TGTGCCAGCATACTAGCTGGTACGCAGTATTTT. Amino acid sequence: CASILAGTQYF.

The chain recombines TRBV28 with TRBJ1-1; TRBD1 might be the D (6 bases). CDR3 length: 13 amino acids. Germline-derived CDR1 and CDR2 are MDHEN and SYDVKM. V lost 5 bases, J lost 4 bases, and 11 bases lay in between. The DNA for the CDR3 is TGTGCCAGCAGTGCCAGGGGAGCCACTGAAGCTTTCTTT. Translating it yields CASSARGATEAFF.

This clonotype was found a few times. J is TRBJ1-2 and V is TRBV19; TRBD1 aligns across 9 bases. The CDR3 runs to 14 residues. The V and J ends lost 3 bases and 2 bases, in that order; junction bases with no gene match: 1. The germline CDR1 and CDR2 sequences are LNHDA and SQIVND (reference sequence). The DNA for the CDR3 is TGTGCCAGTAGTATCGACAGGGGGAACTATGGCTACACCTTC. It translates to CASSIDRGNYGYTF.

This clonotype was seen many times. The J gene is TRBJ2-5, the V gene TRBV7-2; no clear D. CDR3 length equals 11 residues. Per the germline V gene, CDR1 is SGHTA and CDR2 is FQGNSA. Trimming pared 4 bases from V and 7 bases from J, leaving 7 bases between. Written as DNA, the CDR3 is TGTGCCAGCAGCTCGCCGGGGACCCAGTACTTC. It specifies CASSSPGTQYF.

The rearrangement links TRBV19 to TRBJ2-1, with 11 bases that match TRBD2. The trim removed 5 bases at V and 8 bases at J, leaving 17 bases unmatched. Per germline, CDR1 LNHDA and CDR2 SQIVND (reference sequence). This CDR3 contains 18 residues. CDR3 residues: CASSYRVLAGVYHHEQFF. DNA of the CDR3: TGTGCCAGTAGTTATAGGGTACTAGCGGGAGTCTACCACCATGAGCAGTTCTTC.

This clonotype has more than one count but fewer than ten. V gene TRBV2 combines with J gene TRBJ1-2; 9 bases match TRBD1. Per germline, CDR1 SNHLY and CDR2 FYNNEI. The CDR3 length is 12 residues. V dropped 6 bases and J dropped 6; count of bases not matched to a gene: 2. DNA for the CDR3: TGTGCCAGCAGGGGGACAGGGAATGGCTACACCTTC. It specifies CASRGTGNGYTF.

Only a few counts were recorded for this clonotype. The chain links TRBV6-9 to TRBJ1-1; 8 bases are a match to TRBD1. Germline trimming cut 3 bases from V and 7 bases from J; bases unmatched to any gene: 4. Germline V CDR1 and CDR2: MNHGY, SVAAGI. This CDR3 contains 13 residues. CDR3 loop: CASSYLTGDEAFF. CDR3 in DNA: TGTGCCAGCAGTTACTTGACAGGGGATGAAGCTTTCTTT.

This clonotype occurred many times. J is TRBJ2-7 and V is TRBV5-1; the D gene is possibly TRBD1 (5 bases). Trimming left V 4 bases short and J 6 bases short, with 20 bases between. The germline V gene has CDR1 SGHRS and CDR2 YFSETQ. The CDR3 runs to 15 residues. The CDR3 DNA sequence: TGCGCCAGCAGCCCTGGGCGACAGACCCTCGGCGAGCAGTACTTC. Its translation is CASSPGRQTLGEQYF.

The chain uses TRBV20-1 and TRBJ2-2; D is unresolved. This CDR3 spans 12 amino acids. The V gene lost 1 base and the J gene lost 2 bases, with 2 bases spanning the gap. Germline lookup yields CDR1 DFQATT and CDR2 SNEGSKA (reference sequence). The CDR3 DNA sequence: TGCAGTGCTAGAGGCAACACCGGGGAGCTGTTTTTT. Residues: CSARGNTGELFF.

The chain combines TRBV3-1 with TRBJ2-6; D gene ambiguous. V lost 6 bases and J lost 4, with 7 bases in between. Germline assignment: CDR1 LGHDT and CDR2 YNNKEL (reference sequence). CDR3 length: 13 residues. The CDR3 here is CASRRLGANVLTF. The DNA of the CDR3 is TGTGCCAGCAGACGCCTGGGGGCCAACGTCCTGACTTTC.

The chain couples TRBV27 to TRBJ2-5, with 8 bases lining up with TRBD2. Looked up from germline, CDR1 is MNHEY and CDR2 is SMNVEV (reference sequence). There are 16 residues in the CDR3. V trimming: 5 bases; J trimming: 4 bases; junction bases outside the gene matches: 12. This chain's CDR3 is CASSTESGRRGETQYF. CDR3 bases: TGTGCCAGCAGTACTGAAAGCGGGAGAAGAGGAGAGACCCAGTACTTC.

This clonotype was recorded a few times. The chain couples TRBV5-1 to TRBJ1-1; D is uncertain. CDR1 is SGHRS and CDR2 is YFSETQ in the germline V gene. The V gene lost 7 bases and the J gene lost 1 base, with 11 bases spanning the gap. This CDR3 has 13 amino acids. CDR3 region: CASGSRGNTEAFF. CDR3 nucleotides: TGCGCCAGCGGTTCGCGGGGGAACACTGAAGCTTTCTTT.

V is TRBV7-6 and J is TRBJ2-5; 11 bases fit TRBD2. With V trimmed by 5 bases and J by 8 bases, 4 bases remained unmatched. CDR1 and CDR2 (germline): SGHVS, FNYEAQ. The CDR3 is 13 amino acids. This CDR3 reads CASSVLAGGTQYF. For the CDR3, the DNA is TGTGCCAGCAGCGTTCTAGCGGGAGGAACCCAGTACTTC.

The chain joins TRBV9 to TRBJ1-2; D is perhaps TRBD1 (5 bases). The CDR3 is 14 amino acids. Germline V CDR1 and CDR2: SGDLS, YYNGEE. V lost 5 bases, J lost 8 bases, and 19 bases lay in between. The DNA of the CDR3 is TGTGCCAGCAGTAGGGACGGACAAACGGGCGGCTACACCTTC. The encoded protein is CASSRDGQTGGYTF.

The J gene is TRBJ1-2, the V gene TRBV6-1; TRBD1 matches 7 bases. V was clipped by 3 bases and J by 7 bases; unmatched bases: 11. There are 15 residues in the CDR3. Germline lookup yields CDR1 MNHNS and CDR2 SASEGT. The chain's CDR3 is CASSEGNRGSSGYTF. The CDR3 DNA follows: TGTGCCAGCAGTGAGGGGAACAGGGGATCGAGTGGCTACACCTTC.

Many counts were recorded for this clonotype. The chain combines TRBV30 with TRBJ1-1, with TRBD1 as a possible D gene (6 bases). The CDR3 consists of 11 residues. Trimming stripped 4 bases from V and 8 bases from J, with 11 bases between. Germline CDR1 and CDR2: GTSNPN and SVGIG (reference sequence). The CDR3 DNA sequence: TGTGCCTGGAATTACAGGGACGAAGCTTTCTTT. This gives the protein CAWNYRDEAFF.

This clonotype was observed many times. The rearrangement uses TRBV18 and TRBJ1-1; D remains unclear. Trimming removed 3 bases at V and 4 bases at J, with 12 bases between. The germline V gene encodes CDR1 KGHSH and CDR2 LQKENI. The CDR3 extends over 14 amino acids. CDR3 in DNA: TGTGCCAGCTCACCCATCTCTGTTGGCACTGAAGCTTTCTTT. Translated, it gives CASSPISVGTEAFF.

This clonotype was counted only a few times. The rearrangement links TRBV19 to TRBJ1-2, with TRBD1 matching over 8 bases. Germline V lookup: CDR1 LNHDA, CDR2 SQIVND (reference sequence). V lost 5 bases and J lost 8; bases outside the gene matches: 7. The CDR3 length is 13 residues. The CDR3 DNA follows: TGTGCCAGTAGTTTTCAGGGGGCGCGCGGCTACACCTTC. It is translated as CASSFQGARGYTF.

Only a few counts were recorded for this clonotype. The chain carries TRBV6-2 or TRBV6-3 and TRBJ2-7; unclear D gene. Germline CDR1 and CDR2: MNHEY and SVGEGT. Trimming stripped 0 bases from V and 0 bases from J, with 6 bases between. This CDR3 region has 14 residues. The CDR3 sequence: CASSYSGRSYEQYF. In DNA form, the CDR3 reads TGTGCCAGCAGTTACTCTGGACGCTCCTACGAGCAGTACTTC.

This clonotype has more than one count but fewer than ten. This rearrangement joins TRBV19 to TRBJ2-2; possibly TRBD2 for D (6 bases). CDR1 LNHDA and CDR2 SQIVND come from the germline V gene (reference sequence). Trimming took off 5 bases at V and 1 base at J, with 14 bases between the two ends. The CDR3 consists of 16 residues. The CDR3 DNA sequence: TGTGCCAGTAGTGTCGAGCGGGCTATGAACACCGGGGAGCTGTTTTTT. Residues: CASSVERAMNTGELFF. Full variable domain (remainder filled in from reference TRBV19 and TRBJ2-2): DGGITQSPKYLFRKEGQNVTLSCEQNLNHDAMYWYRQDPGQGLRLIYYSQIVNDFQKGDIAEGYSVSREKKESFPLTVTSAQKNPTAFYLCASSVERAMNTGELFFGEGSRLTVL.

This chain uses TRBV7-2 with TRBJ2-5, with 9 bases matching TRBD1. CDR3 length: 15 residues. The V and J ends lost 5 bases and 4 bases, in that order; junction bases with no gene match: 8. Germline values: CDR1 SGHTA, CDR2 FQGNSA. The CDR3 coding sequence is TGTACCAGCAGCCCCAACAGGGGGCCGAGAGAGACCCAGTACTTC. Amino acid sequence: CTSSPNRGPRETQYF.

The chain links TRBV10-3 to TRBJ2-1; D is uncertain. V gave up 6 bases and J gave up 7 bases, with 19 bases separating them. Germline-derived CDR1 and CDR2 are ENHRY and SYGVKD. The CDR3 runs to 15 residues. The DNA for the CDR3 is TGTGCCATCAGCCCGACCGCAGAGTTAGGGAATGAGCAGTTCTTC. Translation: CAISPTAELGNEQFF.

This clonotype has just a few counts. The rearrangement uses TRBV7-2 and TRBJ1-2; 7 bases are a match to TRBD1. CDR1 SGHTA and CDR2 FQGNSA come from the germline V gene. This CDR3 comprises 14 residues. V was pared by 5 bases and J by 3 bases, with 6 bases of the junction left unmatched. The CDR3 sequence: CASSVQTGYYGYTF. The CDR3 DNA follows: TGTGCCAGCAGCGTACAGACAGGGTACTATGGCTACACCTTC.

This clonotype has a count of ten or more. This chain joins TRBV18 and TRBJ2-5, with 7 bases fitting TRBD1. CDR3 length equals 13 residues. Trimming at V came to 8 bases and at J to 5 bases, leaving 8 bases not matched to a gene. The germline gives CDR1 KGHSH, CDR2 LQKENI. CDR3 region: CASSPGQRETQYF. In nucleotides, the CDR3 is TGTGCCAGCAGCCCGGGACAGAGGGAGACCCAGTACTTC.